Each of the 9 T cell receptor beta chains below was sequenced from the same sample in a study of CD4 T cell repertoires in COVID-19 (dated by TCRdb to about 2021). Reading the label with the study, this specimen's time point is: sample from a COVID-19-recovered individual after infection. To prepare the library, the immunoSEQ multiplex PCR assay was applied. This immuneACCESS table, as held by TCRdb, lists in-frame sequences with V and J called but not all clones. Of the missing ones, under half trace to an unresolved V gene in checked studies; the others have no known cause. In all, the sample holds 70,000 to 95,000 clones, and about four fifths of those were seen once. About 0.5% of the sample is taken by the ten largest. The material sequenced was CD4+ T cells from peripheral blood, taken after recovery from COVID-19. The source of these receptors is a human donor who had COVID-19.

V is TRBV27 and J is TRBJ1-1, with D perhaps matching TRBD1 (6 bases). Germline assignment: CDR1 MNHEY and CDR2 SMNVEV (reference sequence). The CDR3 spans 14 residues. Deletions cut 5 bases from V and 1 base from J, with 11 bases between. The DNA of the CDR3 is TGTGCCAGCAGTACCCTGGACAGGAACACTGAAGCTTTCTTT. Its translation is CASSTLDRNTEAFF.

The chain is built from TRBV19 and TRBJ1-1; D gene uncertain. The germline V and J ends were trimmed by 3 bases and 1 base, with 9 bases remaining between them. The CDR3 runs 14 residues. From germline, CDR1 is LNHDA and CDR2 SQIVND (reference sequence). The CDR3 reads CASSIQTGNTEAFF. CDR3 DNA sequence: TGTGCCAGTAGTATCCAGACGGGGAACACTGAAGCTTTCTTT.

This clone has only one observation. Other DNA sequences within the sample encode an identical CDR3. This rearrangement joins TRBV6-5 to TRBJ1-2, with 11 bases fitting TRBD1. CDR1 and CDR2 (germline): MNHEY, SVGAGI. With 6 bases clipped from V and 8 bases from J, the junction kept 5 bases outside the gene matches. The CDR3 contains 13 residues. The CDR3 protein is CASSSGQGGGYTF. CDR3 DNA sequence: TGTGCCAGCAGCTCGGGACAGGGGGGAGGCTACACCTTC.

The V and J genes are TRBV18 and TRBJ2-1; TRBD2 is a possible D gene (5 bases). Germline assignment: CDR1 KGHSH and CDR2 LQKENI. The CDR3 consists of 13 residues. V was clipped by 3 bases and J by 3 bases, with 6 bases between them. The CDR3, as DNA: TGTGCCAGCTCACCTCGGGACTACAATGAGCAGTTCTTC. The encoded protein is CASSPRDYNEQFF.

In its sample, this clone was seen a few times. The V and J genes are TRBV28 and TRBJ2-4; no definite D call. Germline CDR1 MDHEN, CDR2 SYDVKM. The ends were cut back, 7 bases at V and 7 bases at J, with 17 bases in the middle. The CDR3 runs 14 residues. The CDR3 region has the DNA TGTGCCAGCACCATAGGGCAGAGAACGAACATTCAGTACTTC. This translates into CASTIGQRTNIQYF.

The V call is TRBV5-6, the J call TRBJ2-4; TRBD1 matches 7 bases. Losses at the gene ends were 5 bases for V and 0 bases for J; bases not matched to a gene: 8. Per the germline V gene, CDR1 is SGHDT and CDR2 is YYEEEE. The CDR3 is 16 amino acids. The DNA for the CDR3 is TGTGCCAGCAGAACAGGGACAGAGCTAGCCAAAAACATTCAGTACTTC. Its translation: CASRTGTELAKNIQYF.

This chain uses TRBV19 with TRBJ2-5, with TRBD2 matching over 13 bases. This CDR3 is 15 amino acids long. V dropped 5 bases and J dropped 5; count of bases not matched to a gene: 5. CDR1 and CDR2 from the germline V gene are LNHDA and SQIVND (reference sequence). The CDR3 loop is CASSPGTSGVETQYF. The CDR3 DNA reads as TGTGCCAGTAGTCCCGGGACTAGCGGGGTTGAGACCCAGTACTTC. The variable domain in full, with the rest retrieved from reference TRBV19 and TRBJ2-5, is DGGITQSPKYLFRKEGQNVTLSCEQNLNHDAMYWYRQDPGQGLRLIYYSQIVNDFQKGDIAEGYSVSREKKESFPLTVTSAQKNPTAFYLCASSPGTSGVETQYFGPGTRLLVL.

The chain uses TRBV19 and TRBJ2-3, with D maybe TRBD1 (6 bases). V dropped 6 bases and J dropped 1 base, with 8 bases sitting between them. Germline CDR1 LNHDA, CDR2 SQIVND (reference sequence). The CDR3 runs 13 residues. The CDR3 DNA sequence: TGTGCCAGTAGACAGGGAGGCACAGATACGCAGTATTTT. It translates to CASRQGGTDTQYF.

The chain has TRBV6-4 and TRBJ1-2; D possibly corresponds to TRBD1 (5 bases). This CDR3 is 14 amino acids long. Germline CDR1 and CDR2: MRHNA and SNTAGT. V lost 10 bases and J 5 bases, leaving 20 bases between the germline ends. The CDR3 DNA reads TGTGCCACCAGGGACGCAGCTGGGGCATATGGCTACACCTTC. This codes for CATRDAAGAYGYTF.